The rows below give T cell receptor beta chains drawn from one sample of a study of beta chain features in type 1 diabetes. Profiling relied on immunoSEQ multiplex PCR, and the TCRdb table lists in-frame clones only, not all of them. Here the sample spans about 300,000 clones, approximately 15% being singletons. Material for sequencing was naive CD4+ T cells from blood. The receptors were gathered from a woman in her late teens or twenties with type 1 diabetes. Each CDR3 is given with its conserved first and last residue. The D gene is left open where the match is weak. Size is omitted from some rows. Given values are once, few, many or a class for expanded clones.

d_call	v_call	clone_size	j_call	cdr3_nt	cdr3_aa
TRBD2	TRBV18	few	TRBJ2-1	TGTGCCAGCTCACCTACTAGCGGGACGGAGCAGTTCTTC	CASSPTSGTEQFF
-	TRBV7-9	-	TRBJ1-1	TGTGCCACCGACCACAGGGTGCGAAACACTGAAGCTTTCTTT	CATDHRVRNTEAFF
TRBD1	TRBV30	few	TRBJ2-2	TGTGCCTGGAGACAGGGGGCGAACACCGGGGAGCTGTTTTTT	CAWRQGANTGELFF
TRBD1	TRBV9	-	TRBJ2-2	TGTGCCAGCAGCGAGACCGGGACAGTTTATTCCGGGGAGCTGTTTTTT	CASSETGTVYSGELFF
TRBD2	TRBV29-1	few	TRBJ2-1	TGCAGCGTTGACTTGGGAGTAGCGGGAGGTGGTGAGCAGTTCTTC	CSVDLGVAGGGEQFF
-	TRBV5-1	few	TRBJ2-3	TGCGCCAGCAGCTTTCAGCGCCCCACAGATACGCAGTATTTT	CASSFQRPTDTQYF
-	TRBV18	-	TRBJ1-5	TGTGCCAGCTCATTTAGACAGATTAGCAATCAGCCCCAGCATTTT	CASSFRQISNQPQHF
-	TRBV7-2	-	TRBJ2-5	TGTGCCAGCCAACAGGGCGGGGAGACCCAGTACTTC	CASQQGGETQYF
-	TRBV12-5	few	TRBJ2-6	TGTGCTAGTGGTTTGGTAGTCGGACAGCCAGACGTCCTGACTTTC	CASGLVVGQPDVLTF
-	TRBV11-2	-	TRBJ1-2	TGTGCCAGCAGCCCGGACAAGAACTATGGCTACACCTTC	CASSPDKNYGYTF
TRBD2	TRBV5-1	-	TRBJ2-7	TGCGCCAGCAGCTTGGCGCCAGCGGGAGGGCCTCGCTACGAGCAGTACTTC	CASSLAPAGGPRYEQYF
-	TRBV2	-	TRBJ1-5	TGTGCCAGCGGATTCCAGGCCGGTCAGCCCCAGCATTTT	CASGFQAGQPQHF
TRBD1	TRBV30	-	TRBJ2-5	TGTGCCTGGAGTACCGGCAGGGGGCGTCAAGAGACCCAGTACTTC	CAWSTGRGRQETQYF
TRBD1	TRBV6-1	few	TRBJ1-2	TGTGCCAGCAGTGCCCGGGACAGGGAGTCTAACTATGGCTACACCTTC	CASSARDRESNYGYTF
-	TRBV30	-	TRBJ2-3	TGTGCCTGGAGTGTAGGAGGGAGACGTTACACAGATACGCAGTATTTT	CAWSVGGRRYTDTQYF
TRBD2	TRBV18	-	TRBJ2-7	TGTGCCAGCTCACCACCTTCAGGACTAGCGGGGGCCTACGAGCAGTACTTC	CASSPPSGLAGAYEQYF
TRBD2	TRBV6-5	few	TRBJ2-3	TGTGCCAGCAGAGAGCGGGAGAGTCCCGTCGGTACGCAGTATTTT	CASRERESPVGTQYF
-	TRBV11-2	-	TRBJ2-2	TGTGCCAGCAGCCACGGACTACGCGGGAACACCGGGGAGCTGTTTTTT	CASSHGLRGNTGELFF
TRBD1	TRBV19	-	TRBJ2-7	TGTGCCAGTAGTATCTCAACAGGGGGCCTCTACGAGCAGTACTTC	CASSISTGGLYEQYF
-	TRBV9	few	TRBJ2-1	TGTGCCAGCAGCCCAAGGTCCCTAGGGGCACTATACAATGAGCAGTTCTTC	CASSPRSLGALYNEQFF
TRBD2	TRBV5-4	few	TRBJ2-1	TGTGCCAGCAGCTTGGTGAAACTAGCGGCTTACAATGAGCAGTTCTTC	CASSLVKLAAYNEQFF
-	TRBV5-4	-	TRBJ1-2	TGTGCCAGCAGCTTTATGGAGGGGACGACCCGACATGGCTACACCTTC	CASSFMEGTTRHGYTF
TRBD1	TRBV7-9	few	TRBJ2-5	TGTGCCAGCAGCCACGGACAGGGGGCACAAGAGACCCAGTACTTC	CASSHGQGAQETQYF
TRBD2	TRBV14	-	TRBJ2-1	TGTGCCAGCAGCCGCCGCCCACTAGCGGGAGGGCACAATGAGCAGTTCTTC	CASSRRPLAGGHNEQFF
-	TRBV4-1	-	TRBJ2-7	TGCGCCAGCAGCCAAGATGGCGAGGAAGCCTACGAGCAGTACTTC	CASSQDGEEAYEQYF
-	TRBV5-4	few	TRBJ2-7	TGTGCCAGCACCCCTGGGCGCCCCTACGAGCAGTACTTC	CASTPGRPYEQYF
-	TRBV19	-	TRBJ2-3	TGTGCCAGTAGTACCCCCTCCGAGTCGACGCAGTATTTT	CASSTPSESTQYF
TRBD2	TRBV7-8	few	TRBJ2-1	TGTGCCAGCAGCTTAGGTAGGGGTCCTAGCGGAACCCCTCGTGAGCAGTTCTTC	CASSLGRGPSGTPREQFF
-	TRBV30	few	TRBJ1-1	TGTGCCTGGAGCCCGAGTGGTGAAGCTTTCTTT	CAWSPSGEAFF
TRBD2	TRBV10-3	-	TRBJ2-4	TGTGCCATCAGTGGGGGAGGGAACATTCAGTACTTC	CAISGGGNIQYF
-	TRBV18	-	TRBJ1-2	TGTGCCAGCTCACAACGGGGTGACTATGGCTACACCTTC	CASSQRGDYGYTF
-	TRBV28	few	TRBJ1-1	TGTGCCAGCAGTTTCCCTTTGAACACTGAAGCTTTCTTT	CASSFPLNTEAFF
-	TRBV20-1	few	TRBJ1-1	TGCAGTGCTCAGGGATTCGAAGCTTTCTTT	CSAQGFEAFF
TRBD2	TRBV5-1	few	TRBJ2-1	TGCGCCAGCATGCTAGCGGGTTCCAATGAGCAGTTCTTC	CASMLAGSNEQFF
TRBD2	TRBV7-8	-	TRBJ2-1	TGTGCCAGCAGCAGTTGGACTAGCGGTGACAATGAGCAGTTCTTC	CASSSWTSGDNEQFF
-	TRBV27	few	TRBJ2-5	TGTGCCAGCAGCCTTATACAAGGGAGGGAGACCCAGTACTTC	CASSLIQGRETQYF
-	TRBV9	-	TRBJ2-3	TGTGCCAGCAGCGCCACCGGGTCCCCCACAGATACGCAGTATTTT	CASSATGSPTDTQYF
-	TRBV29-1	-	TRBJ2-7	TGCAGCGGGGGAAGGGGGTACGAGCAGTACTTC	CSGGRGYEQYF
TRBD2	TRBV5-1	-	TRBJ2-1	TGCGCCAGCAGCTTAATAGCGGGGGGGTACAATGAGCAGTTCTTC	CASSLIAGGYNEQFF
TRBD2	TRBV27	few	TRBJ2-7	TGTGCCAGCAGTTTATCCTTGGGGGGGTCGCAGTACTTC	CASSLSLGGSQYF
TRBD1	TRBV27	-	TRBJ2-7	TGTGCCAGCAGTCTCAGAGGGACAGAAAGTAAGCAGTACTTC	CASSLRGTESKQYF
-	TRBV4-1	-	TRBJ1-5	TGCGCCAGCAGCCAGGGGCGGCTAGATCAGCCCCAGCATTTT	CASSQGRLDQPQHF
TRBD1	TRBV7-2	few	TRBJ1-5	TGTGCCAGCAGCTTATCGACAGGGCAGCCCCAGCATTTT	CASSLSTGQPQHF
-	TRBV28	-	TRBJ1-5	TGTGCCAGCAGTTCCTATCAGCCCCAGCATTTT	CASSSYQPQHF
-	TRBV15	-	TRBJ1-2	TGTGCCACCAGCAGAGATGCAGGGAACTATGGCTACACCTTC	CATSRDAGNYGYTF
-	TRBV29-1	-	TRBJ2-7	TGCAGCGCCTCGGACGGGGCCTACGAGCAGTACTTC	CSASDGAYEQYF
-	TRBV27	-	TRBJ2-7	TGTGCCAGCAACCGGGACGGGACTTTCTACGAGCAGTACTTC	CASNRDGTFYEQYF
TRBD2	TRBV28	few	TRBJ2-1	TGTGCCAGCCTAGCGGGAGGGAGCTCCTACAATGAGCAGTTCTTC	CASLAGGSSYNEQFF
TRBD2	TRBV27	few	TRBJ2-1	TGTGCCAGCAGTTTATATAGCGGGGGAGGTCACAATGAGCAGTTCTTC	CASSLYSGGGHNEQFF
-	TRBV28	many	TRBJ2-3	TGTGCCAGCGGCGGGCAATCAGATACGCAGTATTTT	CASGGQSDTQYF
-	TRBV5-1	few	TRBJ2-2	TGCGCCAGCAGCCCCGGGACAACGAACACCGGGGAGCTGTTTTTT	CASSPGTTNTGELFF
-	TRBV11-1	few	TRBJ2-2	TGTGCCAGCAGCTTTACGACTGGGACCGGGGAGCTGTTTTTT	CASSFTTGTGELFF
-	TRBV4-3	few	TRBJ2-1	TGCGCCAGCAGCCAAGATCTGGCCTCCTACAATGAGCAGTTCTTC	CASSQDLASYNEQFF
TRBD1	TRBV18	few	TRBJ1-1	TGTGCCAGCTCACCTTCCCCCGGGACAGGGGCTTCTGAAGCTTTCTTT	CASSPSPGTGASEAFF
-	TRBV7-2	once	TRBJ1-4	TGTGCCAGCAGCTTATCCCAGGCTAATGAAAAACTGTTTTTT	CASSLSQANEKLFF
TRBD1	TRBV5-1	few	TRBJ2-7	TGCGCCAGCAGCTCGGACAGGGCACAATCCTACGAGCAGTACTTC	CASSSDRAQSYEQYF
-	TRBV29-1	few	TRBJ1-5	TGCAGCGTGCGCCAGGGGAAACGGAGCAATCAGCCCCAGCATTTT	CSVRQGKRSNQPQHF
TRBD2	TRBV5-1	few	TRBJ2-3	TGCGCCAGCAGCCCCGGGACTAGCGTCTCAGATACGCAGTATTTT	CASSPGTSVSDTQYF
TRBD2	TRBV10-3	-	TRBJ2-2	TGTGCCATCAGTGAAAGAGCAGGCGGGAGTAACACCGGGGAGCTGTTTTTT	CAISERAGGSNTGELFF
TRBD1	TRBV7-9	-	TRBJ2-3	TGTGCCAGCAGCTTGGACAGGGCCACAGATACGCAGTATTTT	CASSLDRATDTQYF